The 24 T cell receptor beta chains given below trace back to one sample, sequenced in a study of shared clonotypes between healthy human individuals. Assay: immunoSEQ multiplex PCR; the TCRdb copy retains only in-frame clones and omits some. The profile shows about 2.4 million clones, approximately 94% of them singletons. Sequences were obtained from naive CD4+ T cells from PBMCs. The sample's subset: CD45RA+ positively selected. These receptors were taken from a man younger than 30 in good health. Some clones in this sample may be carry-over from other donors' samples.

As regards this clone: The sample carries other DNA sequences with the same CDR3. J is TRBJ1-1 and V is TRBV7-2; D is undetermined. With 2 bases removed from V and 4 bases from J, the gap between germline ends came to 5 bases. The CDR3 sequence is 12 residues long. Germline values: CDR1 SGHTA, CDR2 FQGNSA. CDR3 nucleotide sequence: TGTGCCAGCAGCTTAATAGGCACTGAAGCTTTCTTT. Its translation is CASSLIGTEAFF.

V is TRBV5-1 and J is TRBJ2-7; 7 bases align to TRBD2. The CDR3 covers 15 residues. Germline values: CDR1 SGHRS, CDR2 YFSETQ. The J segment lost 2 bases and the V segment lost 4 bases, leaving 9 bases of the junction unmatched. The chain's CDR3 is CASSLGGGNPYEQYF. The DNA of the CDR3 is TGCGCCAGCAGCCTGGGGGGAGGGAACCCCTACGAGCAGTACTTC.

CDR3 sequence (DNA): TGTGCCAGCAGCCCGGGGACAGGAGGCAACTATGGCTACACCTTC. Residues: CASSPGTGGNYGYTF. This rearrangement joins TRBV9 to TRBJ1-2; TRBD1 matches 8 bases. V lost 4 bases to trimming and J lost 2 bases; unmatched junction nucleotides: 7. Germline V gene data show CDR1 as SGDLS and CDR2 as YYNGEE. The CDR3 covers 15 residues. The full variable domain, its missing parts supplied by reference TRBV9 and TRBJ1-2, is DSGVTQTPKHLITATGQRVTLRCSPRSGDLSVYWYQQSLDQGLQFLIQYYNGEERAKGNILERFSAQQFPDLHSELNLSSLELGDSALYFCASSPGTGGNYGYTFGSGTRLTVV.

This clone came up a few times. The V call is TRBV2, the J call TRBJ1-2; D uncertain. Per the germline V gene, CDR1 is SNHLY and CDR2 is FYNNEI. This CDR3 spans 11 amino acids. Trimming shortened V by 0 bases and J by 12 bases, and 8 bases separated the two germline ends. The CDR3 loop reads CASSEAGQNTF. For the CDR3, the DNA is TGTGCCAGCAGTGAAGCTGGGCAGAACACCTTC.

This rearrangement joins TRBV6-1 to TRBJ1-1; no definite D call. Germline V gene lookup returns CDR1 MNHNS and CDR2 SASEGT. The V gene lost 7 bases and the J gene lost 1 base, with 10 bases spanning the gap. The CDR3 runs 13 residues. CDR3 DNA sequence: TGTGCCAGCACGATCAACCCGAACACTGAAGCTTTCTTT. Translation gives CASTINPNTEAFF.

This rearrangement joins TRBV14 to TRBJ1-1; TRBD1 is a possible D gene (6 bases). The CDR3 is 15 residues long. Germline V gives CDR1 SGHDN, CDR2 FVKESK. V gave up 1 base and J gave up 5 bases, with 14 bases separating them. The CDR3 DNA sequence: TGTGCCAGCAGCCAAGGGGTGGGGGGCAGGACTGAAGCTTTCTTT. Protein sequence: CASSQGVGGRTEAFF.

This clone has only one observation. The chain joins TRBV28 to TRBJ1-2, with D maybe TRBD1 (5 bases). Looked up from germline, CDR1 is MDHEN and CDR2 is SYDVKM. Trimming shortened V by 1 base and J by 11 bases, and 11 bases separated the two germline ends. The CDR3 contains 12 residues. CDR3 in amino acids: CASSLSAGTYTF. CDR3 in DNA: TGTGCCAGCAGTTTATCGGCGGGGACGTACACCTTC.

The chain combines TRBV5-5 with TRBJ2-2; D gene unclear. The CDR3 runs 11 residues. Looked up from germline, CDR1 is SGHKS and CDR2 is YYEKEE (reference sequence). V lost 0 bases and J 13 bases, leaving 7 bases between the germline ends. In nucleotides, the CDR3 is TGTGCCAGCAGCTTGGAGCTGGGGCTGTTTTTT. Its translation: CASSLELGLFF.

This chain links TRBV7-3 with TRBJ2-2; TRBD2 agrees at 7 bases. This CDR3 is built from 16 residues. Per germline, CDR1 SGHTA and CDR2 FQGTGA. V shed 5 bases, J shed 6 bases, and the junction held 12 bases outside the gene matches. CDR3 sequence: CASSQGLGLPPGELFF. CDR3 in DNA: TGTGCCAGCAGCCAAGGACTAGGGCTTCCCCCCGGGGAGCTGTTTTTT. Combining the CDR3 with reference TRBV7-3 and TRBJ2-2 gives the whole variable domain GAGVSQTPSNKVTEKGKYVELRCDPISGHTALYWYRQSLGQGPEFLIYFQGTGAADDSGLPNDRFFAVRPEGSVSTLKIQRTERGDSAVYLCASSQGLGLPPGELFFGEGSRLTVL.

For the CDR3, the DNA is TGTGCCAGCAGAGCCGCGTCTAACTATGGCTACACCTTC. It encodes CASRAASNYGYTF. The chain carries TRBV6-1 and TRBJ1-2; unclear D gene. Trimming took off 6 bases at V and 0 bases at J, with 8 bases between the two ends. CDR3 length: 13 amino acids. Germline V CDR1 and CDR2: MNHNS, SASEGT.

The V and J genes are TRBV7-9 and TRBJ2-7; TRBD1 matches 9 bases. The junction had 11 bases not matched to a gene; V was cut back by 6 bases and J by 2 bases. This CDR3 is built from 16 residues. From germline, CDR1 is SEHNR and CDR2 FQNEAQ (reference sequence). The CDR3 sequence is CASRPEVGQGTYEQYF. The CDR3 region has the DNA TGTGCCAGCAGGCCCGAGGTGGGACAGGGCACCTACGAGCAGTACTTC.

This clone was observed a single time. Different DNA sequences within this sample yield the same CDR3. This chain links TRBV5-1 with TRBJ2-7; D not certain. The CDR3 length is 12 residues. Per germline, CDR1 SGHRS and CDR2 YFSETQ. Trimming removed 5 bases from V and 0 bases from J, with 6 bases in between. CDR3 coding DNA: TGCGCCAGCAGTATCAGCTCCTACGAGCAGTACTTC. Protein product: CASSISSYEQYF.

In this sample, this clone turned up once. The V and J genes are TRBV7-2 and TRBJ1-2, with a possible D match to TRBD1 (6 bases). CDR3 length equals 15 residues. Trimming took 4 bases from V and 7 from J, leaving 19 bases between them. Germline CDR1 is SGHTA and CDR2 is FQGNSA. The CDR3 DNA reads TGTGCCAGCAGCTCTGGGGGGGCGAGACTTGGTGGCTACACCTTC. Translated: CASSSGGARLGGYTF. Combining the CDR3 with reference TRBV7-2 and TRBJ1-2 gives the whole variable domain GAGVSQSPSNKVTEKGKDVELRCDPISGHTALYWYRQSLGQGLEFLIYFQGNSAPDKSGLPSDRFSAERTGGSVSTLTIQRTQQEDSAVYLCASSSGGARLGGYTFGSGTRLTVV.

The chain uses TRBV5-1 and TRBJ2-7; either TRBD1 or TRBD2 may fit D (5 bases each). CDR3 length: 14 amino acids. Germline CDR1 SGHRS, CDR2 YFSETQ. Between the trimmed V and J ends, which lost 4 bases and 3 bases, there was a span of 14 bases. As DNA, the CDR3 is TGCGCCAGCAGCCTGGCTATGGGGGTCTACGAGCAGTACTTC. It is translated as CASSLAMGVYEQYF.

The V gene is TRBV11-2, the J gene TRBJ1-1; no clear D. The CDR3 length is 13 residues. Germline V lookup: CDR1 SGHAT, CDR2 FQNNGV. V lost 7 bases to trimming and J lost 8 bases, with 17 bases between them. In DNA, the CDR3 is TGTGCCAGCATCACTATACCCCAGACCGAAGCTTTCTTT. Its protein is CASITIPQTEAFF.

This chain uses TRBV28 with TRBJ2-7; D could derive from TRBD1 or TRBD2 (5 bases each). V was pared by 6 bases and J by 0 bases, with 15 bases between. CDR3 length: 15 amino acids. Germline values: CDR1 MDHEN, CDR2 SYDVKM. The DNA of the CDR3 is TGTGCCAGCAGGCCTTCGGGGCGGGCCTCCTACGAGCAGTACTTC. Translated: CASRPSGRASYEQYF.

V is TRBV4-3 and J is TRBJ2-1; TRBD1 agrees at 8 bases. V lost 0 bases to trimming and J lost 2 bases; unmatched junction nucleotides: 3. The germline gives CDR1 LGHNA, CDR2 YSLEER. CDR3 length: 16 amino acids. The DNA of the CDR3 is TGCGCCAGCAGCCAAGAGATCAGGGGGCCCTACAATGAGCAGTTCTTC. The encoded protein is CASSQEIRGPYNEQFF.

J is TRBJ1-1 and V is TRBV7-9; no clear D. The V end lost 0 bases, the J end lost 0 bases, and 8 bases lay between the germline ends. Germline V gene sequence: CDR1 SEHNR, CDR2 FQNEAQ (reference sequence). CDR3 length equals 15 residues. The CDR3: CASSLAPGVNTEAFF. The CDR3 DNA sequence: TGTGCCAGCAGCTTAGCGCCGGGAGTGAACACTGAAGCTTTCTTT.

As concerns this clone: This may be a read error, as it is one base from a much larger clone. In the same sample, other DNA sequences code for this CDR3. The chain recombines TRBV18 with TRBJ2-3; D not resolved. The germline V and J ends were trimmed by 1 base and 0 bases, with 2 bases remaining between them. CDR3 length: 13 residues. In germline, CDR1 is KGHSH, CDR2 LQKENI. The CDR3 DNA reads TGTGCCAGCTCACCACATAGCACAGATACGCAGTATTTT. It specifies CASSPHSTDTQYF.

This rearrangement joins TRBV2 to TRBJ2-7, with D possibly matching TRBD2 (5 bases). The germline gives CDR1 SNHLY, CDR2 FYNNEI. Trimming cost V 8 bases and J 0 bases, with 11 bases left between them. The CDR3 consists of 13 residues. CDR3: CASGGLRSYEQYF. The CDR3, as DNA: TGTGCCAGCGGAGGACTCCGCTCCTACGAGCAGTACTTC.

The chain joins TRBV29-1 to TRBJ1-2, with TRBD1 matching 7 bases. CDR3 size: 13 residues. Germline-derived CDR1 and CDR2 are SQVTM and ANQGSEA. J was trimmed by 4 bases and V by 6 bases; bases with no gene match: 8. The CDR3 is CSVQGFAGYGYTF. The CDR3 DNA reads TGCAGCGTACAGGGGTTTGCGGGCTATGGCTACACCTTC.

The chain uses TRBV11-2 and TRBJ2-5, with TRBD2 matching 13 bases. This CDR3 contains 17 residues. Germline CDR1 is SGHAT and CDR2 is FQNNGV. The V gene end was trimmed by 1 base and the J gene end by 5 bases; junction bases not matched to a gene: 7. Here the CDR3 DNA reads TGTGCCAGCAGCTTAGGGGGGACTAGCGGGAATTTGGAGACCCAGTACTTC. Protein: CASSLGGTSGNLETQYF.

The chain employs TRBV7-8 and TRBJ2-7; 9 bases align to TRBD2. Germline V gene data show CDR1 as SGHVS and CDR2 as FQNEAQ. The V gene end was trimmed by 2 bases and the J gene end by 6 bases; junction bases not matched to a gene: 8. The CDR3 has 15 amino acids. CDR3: CASSLRVAGDLEQYF. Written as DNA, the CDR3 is TGTGCCAGCAGCTTAAGGGTAGCGGGAGATCTCGAGCAGTACTTC.

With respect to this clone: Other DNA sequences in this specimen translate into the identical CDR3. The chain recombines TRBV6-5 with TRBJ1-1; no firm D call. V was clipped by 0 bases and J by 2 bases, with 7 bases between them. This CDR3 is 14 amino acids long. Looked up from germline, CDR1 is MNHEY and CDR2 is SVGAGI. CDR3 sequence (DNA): TGTGCCAGCAGTTACTCGCGGGTTAACACTGAAGCTTTCTTT. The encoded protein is CASSYSRVNTEAFF.